This TCR beta chain was sequenced in a study of T cell repertoires in cytomegalovirus infection. MiXCR, applied by TCRdb to the reads, yields one record per CDR3 protein. The sample shows roughly 760,000 distinct CDR3 sequences, roughly 36% of them seen only once. The CDR3 is made up of 16 amino acids. CDR1 SQVTM and CDR2 ANQGSEA come from the germline V gene. V dropped 5 bases and J dropped 7 bases, with 24 bases sitting between them. V and J are TRBV29-1 and TRBJ1-3; perhaps TRBD1 as D (6 bases). This sequence was found in a human donor in good health (CMV status not recorded). Some clones in this sample may be carry-over from other donors' samples. Sequencing was done on a sample of PBMCs. The DNA of the CDR3 is TGCAGCGTTAGCGAATGGGGAGGACAGATGGAGAACACCATATATTTT. Translated, it gives CSVSEWGGQMENTIYF.